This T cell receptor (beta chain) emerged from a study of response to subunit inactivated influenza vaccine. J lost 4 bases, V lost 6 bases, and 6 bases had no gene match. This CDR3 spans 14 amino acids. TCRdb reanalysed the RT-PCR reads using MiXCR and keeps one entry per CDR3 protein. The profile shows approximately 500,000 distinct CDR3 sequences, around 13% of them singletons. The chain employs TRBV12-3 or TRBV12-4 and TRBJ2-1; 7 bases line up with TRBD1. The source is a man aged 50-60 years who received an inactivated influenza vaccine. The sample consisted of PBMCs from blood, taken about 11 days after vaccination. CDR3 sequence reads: CASRPQGEYNEQFF. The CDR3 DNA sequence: TGTGCCAGCAGGCCCCAGGGGGAGTACAATGAGCAGTTCTTC.